This passage covers 2 T cell receptor beta chains from one sample sequenced in a study of vaccination and CD4 T cells after COVID-19. Cultured CD4+ T cell DNA underwent sequencing with the Oncomine TCR Beta short-read assay. Each CDR3 protein gets one entry after TCRdb re-called the PCR reads with MiXCR. The sample holds some 5,400 distinct CDR3 sequences, less than 60% seen once. The antigens for these receptors are not known. Treatment denoted: approximately 10-day PBMC culture with coronavirus spike peptide pools or control peptides (ViraFEST assay). Material: CD4+ T cells from blood, cultured in vitro. Receptors originate from a human donor who had recovered from COVID-19.

V usage is TRBV6-1 and J usage is TRBJ1-5; TRBD1 is a possible D gene (5 bases). In germline, CDR1 is MNHNS, CDR2 SASEGT. The V end lost 5 bases, the J end lost 0 bases, and 20 bases lay between the germline ends. The CDR3 length is 18 residues. The CDR3 DNA is TGTGCCAGCAGTAACACCGCTGAGGCAGGGAATAGCAATCAGCCCCAGCATTTT. Amino acids: CASSNTAEAGNSNQPQHF.

This clonotype appeared a few times. The chain combines TRBV7-9 with TRBJ1-6; D is ambiguous. The V end was cut by 2 bases, the J end by 6 bases, with 2 bases between. The CDR3 contains 12 residues. Looked up from germline, CDR1 is SEHNR and CDR2 is FQNEAQ (reference sequence). The CDR3 sequence: CASSLSNSPLHF. CDR3 nucleotides: TGTGCCAGCAGCTTAAGTAATTCACCCCTCCACTTT.